This T cell receptor (beta chain) derives from a study of CD8 T cells in ankylosing spondylitis. TCRdb independently ran MiXCR on the 5' RACE reads; one entry per CDR3 protein. The sample lists about 220,000 distinct CDR3 sequences; more than 9% were seen once. Germline V gene sequence: CDR1 SGHRS, CDR2 YFSETQ. Trimming pared 3 bases from V and 0 bases from J, leaving 10 bases between. The length of the CDR3 is 15 residues. This clonotype was observed at least ten times. This chain links TRBV5-1 with TRBJ2-1; no clear D gene. The sequenced sample was blood, either unsorted or a sorted T cell fraction (not recorded which). This clonotype was obtained from a male donor with ankylosing spondylitis or in good health (not recorded which). This CDR3 is CASSYTATSYNEQFF. The CDR3 nucleotides are TGCGCCAGCAGCTATACAGCGACCTCCTACAATGAGCAGTTCTTC.